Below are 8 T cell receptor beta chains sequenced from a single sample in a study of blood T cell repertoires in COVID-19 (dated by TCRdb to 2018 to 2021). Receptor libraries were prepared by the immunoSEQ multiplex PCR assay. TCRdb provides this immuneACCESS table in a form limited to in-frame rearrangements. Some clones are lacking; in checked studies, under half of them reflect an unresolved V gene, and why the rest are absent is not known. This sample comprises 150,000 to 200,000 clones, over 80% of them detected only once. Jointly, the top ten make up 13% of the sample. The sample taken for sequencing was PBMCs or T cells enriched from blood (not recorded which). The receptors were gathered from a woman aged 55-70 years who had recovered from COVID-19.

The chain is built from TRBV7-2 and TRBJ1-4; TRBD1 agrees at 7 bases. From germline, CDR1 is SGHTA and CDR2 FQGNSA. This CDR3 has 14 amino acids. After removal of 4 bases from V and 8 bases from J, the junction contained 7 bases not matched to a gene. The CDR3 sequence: CASSYQGVGEKLFF. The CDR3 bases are TGTGCCAGCAGCTACCAGGGGGTCGGCGAAAAACTGTTTTTT.

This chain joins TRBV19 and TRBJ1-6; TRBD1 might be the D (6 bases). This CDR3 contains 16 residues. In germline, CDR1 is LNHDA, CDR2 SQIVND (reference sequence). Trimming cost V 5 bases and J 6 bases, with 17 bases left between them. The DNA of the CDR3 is TGTGCCAGTAGTGGCCTAAAAGGGGGGGGTAATTCACCCCTCCACTTT. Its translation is CASSGLKGGGNSPLHF.

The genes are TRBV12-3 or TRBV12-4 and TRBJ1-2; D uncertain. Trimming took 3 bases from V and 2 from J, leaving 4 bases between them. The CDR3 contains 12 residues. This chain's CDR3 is CASSFGNYGYTF. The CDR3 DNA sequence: TGTGCCAGCAGTTTCGGGAACTATGGCTACACCTTC.

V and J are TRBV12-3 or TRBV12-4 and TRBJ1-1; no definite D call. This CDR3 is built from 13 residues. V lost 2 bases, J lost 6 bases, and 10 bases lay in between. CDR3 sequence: CASSLHGVAEAFF. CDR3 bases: TGTGCCAGCAGTTTACATGGAGTCGCTGAAGCTTTCTTT.

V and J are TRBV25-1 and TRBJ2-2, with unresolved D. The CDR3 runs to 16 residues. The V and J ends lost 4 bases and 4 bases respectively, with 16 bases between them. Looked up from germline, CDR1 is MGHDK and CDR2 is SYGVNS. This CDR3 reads CASSALPSRGTGELFF. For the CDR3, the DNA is TGTGCCAGCAGTGCCCTGCCGTCGCGAGGCACCGGGGAGCTGTTTTTT.

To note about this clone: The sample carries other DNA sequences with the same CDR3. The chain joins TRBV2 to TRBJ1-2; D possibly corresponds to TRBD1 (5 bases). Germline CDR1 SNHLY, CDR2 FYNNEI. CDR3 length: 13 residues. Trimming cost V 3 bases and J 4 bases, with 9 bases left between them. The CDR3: CASSEQGSYGYTF. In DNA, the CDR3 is TGTGCCAGCAGTGAGCAGGGATCCTATGGCTACACCTTC.

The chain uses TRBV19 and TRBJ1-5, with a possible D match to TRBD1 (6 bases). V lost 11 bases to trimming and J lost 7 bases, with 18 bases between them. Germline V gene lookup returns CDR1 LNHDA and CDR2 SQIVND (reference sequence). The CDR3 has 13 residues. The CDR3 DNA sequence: TGTGCCTGCGAGGGCAGGGGAGGGCAGCCCCAGCATTTT. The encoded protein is CACEGRGGQPQHF.

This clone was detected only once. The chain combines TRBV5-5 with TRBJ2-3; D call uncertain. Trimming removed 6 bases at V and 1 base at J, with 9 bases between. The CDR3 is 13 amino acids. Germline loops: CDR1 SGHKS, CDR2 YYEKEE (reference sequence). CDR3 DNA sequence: TGTGCCAGCACCCTCGCGGGCACAGATACGCAGTATTTT. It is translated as CASTLAGTDTQYF. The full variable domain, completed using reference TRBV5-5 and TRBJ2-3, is DAGVTQSPTHLIKTRGQQVTLRCSPISGHKSVSWYQQVLGQGPQFIFQYYEKEERGRGNFPDRFSARQFPNYSSELNVNALLLGDSALYLCASTLAGTDTQYFGPGTRLTVL.